This TCR beta chain was found in a study of cytotoxic CD8 clonotypes in ibrutinib-treated CLL. Study results and caveats: Public clonotypes were seen rarely and were contracted or stable on treatment.

Trimming took off 2 bases at V and 6 bases at J, with 18 bases between the two ends. This CDR3 is built from 16 residues. Germline V gene sequence: CDR1 SGHDT, CDR2 YYEEEE. Assay used: immunoSEQ multiplex PCR; TCRdb lists only in-frame clones, some missing. This sample carries 130,000 to 150,000 clones, approximately 80% of them seen once, and the ten largest clones take roughly 13%. A remark on this clone: The target antigen is unknown.

The receptor's source is a human donor with chronic lymphocytic leukemia. The gene calls are TRBV5-6 and TRBJ2-1; D not resolved. The sample was PBMCs, taken after 12 months of ibrutinib treatment. The CDR3 protein is CASSFPGQAVVNEQFF. CDR3 in DNA: TGTGCCAGCAGCTTCCCTGGCCAGGCCGTAGTCAATGAGCAGTTCTTC.